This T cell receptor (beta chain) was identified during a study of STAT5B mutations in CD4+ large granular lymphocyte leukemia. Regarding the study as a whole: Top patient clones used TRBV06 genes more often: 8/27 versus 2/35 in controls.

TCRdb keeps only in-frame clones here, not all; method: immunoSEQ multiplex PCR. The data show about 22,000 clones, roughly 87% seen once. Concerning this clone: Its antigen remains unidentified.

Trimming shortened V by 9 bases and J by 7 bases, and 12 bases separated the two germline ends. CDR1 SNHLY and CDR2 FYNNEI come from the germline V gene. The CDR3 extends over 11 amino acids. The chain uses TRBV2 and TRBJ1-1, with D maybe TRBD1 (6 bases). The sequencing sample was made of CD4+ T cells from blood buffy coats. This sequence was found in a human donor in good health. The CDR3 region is CARTGRDEAFF. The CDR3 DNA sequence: TGTGCCAGAACAGGGCGAGATGAAGCTTTCTTT.